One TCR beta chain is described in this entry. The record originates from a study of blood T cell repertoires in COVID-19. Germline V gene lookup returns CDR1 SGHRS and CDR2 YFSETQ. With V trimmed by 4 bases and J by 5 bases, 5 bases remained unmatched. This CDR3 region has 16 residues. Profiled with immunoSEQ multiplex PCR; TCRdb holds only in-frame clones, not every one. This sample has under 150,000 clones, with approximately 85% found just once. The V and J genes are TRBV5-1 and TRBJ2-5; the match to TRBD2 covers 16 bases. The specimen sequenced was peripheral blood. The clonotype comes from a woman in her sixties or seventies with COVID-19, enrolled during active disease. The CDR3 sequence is CASSDGTSGGAETQYF. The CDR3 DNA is TGCGCCAGCAGCGATGGGACTAGCGGGGGGGCCGAGACCCAGTACTTC.